The clone carrying this T cell receptor beta chain was observed at least ten times. The germline V gene encodes CDR1 SGHKS and CDR2 YYEKEE (reference sequence). The CDR3 has 16 amino acids. Trimming took 0 bases from V and 0 from J, leaving 13 bases between them. The data derive from a study of identical twins. TCRdb reanalysed the 5' RACE reads using MiXCR and keeps one entry per CDR3 protein. The sample yields about 240,000 distinct CDR3 sequences, about 10% seen once. The receptor comes from a man aged 50 or older in good health. The sequenced sample was memory T cells sorted from blood. The V call is TRBV5-5, the J call TRBJ2-7; D perhaps matches TRBD1 (6 bases). In DNA form, the CDR3 reads TGTGCCAGCAGCTTGGGGGGACACCTCAGCTCCTACGAGCAGTACTTC. Its protein is CASSLGGHLSSYEQYF.